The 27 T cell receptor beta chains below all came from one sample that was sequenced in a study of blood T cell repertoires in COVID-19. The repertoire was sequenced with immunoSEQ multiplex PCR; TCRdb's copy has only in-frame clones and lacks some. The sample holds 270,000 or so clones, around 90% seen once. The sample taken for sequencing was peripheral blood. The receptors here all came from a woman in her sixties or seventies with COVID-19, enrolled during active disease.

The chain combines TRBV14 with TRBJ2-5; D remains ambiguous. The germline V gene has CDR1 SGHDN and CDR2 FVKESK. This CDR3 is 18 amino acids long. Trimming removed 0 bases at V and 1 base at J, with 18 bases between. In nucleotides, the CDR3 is TGTGCCAGCAGCCAAGATACTATTCGAGCTGTAAGCCAAGAGACCCAGTACTTC. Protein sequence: CASSQDTIRAVSQETQYF.

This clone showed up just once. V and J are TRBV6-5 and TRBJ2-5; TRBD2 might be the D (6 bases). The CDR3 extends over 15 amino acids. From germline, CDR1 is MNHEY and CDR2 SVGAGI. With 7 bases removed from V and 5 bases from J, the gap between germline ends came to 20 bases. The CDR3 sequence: CASIRSRGAGETQYF. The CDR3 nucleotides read TGTGCCAGCATTAGGAGTCGCGGGGCCGGGGAGACCCAGTACTTC.

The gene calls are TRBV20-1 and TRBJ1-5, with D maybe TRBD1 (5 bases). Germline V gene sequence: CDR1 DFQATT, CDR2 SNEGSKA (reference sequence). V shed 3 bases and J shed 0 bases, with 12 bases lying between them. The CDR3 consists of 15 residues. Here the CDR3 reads CSASMTEYSNQPQHF. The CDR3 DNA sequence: TGCAGTGCTAGTATGACAGAATATAGCAATCAGCCCCAGCATTTT.

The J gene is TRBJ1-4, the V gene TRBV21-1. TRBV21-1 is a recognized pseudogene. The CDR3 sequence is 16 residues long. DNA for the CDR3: TGTGCCAGCAGCCCAAAGGCCCACGGGGGTAATGAAAAACTGTTTTTT. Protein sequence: CASSPKAHGGNEKLFF.

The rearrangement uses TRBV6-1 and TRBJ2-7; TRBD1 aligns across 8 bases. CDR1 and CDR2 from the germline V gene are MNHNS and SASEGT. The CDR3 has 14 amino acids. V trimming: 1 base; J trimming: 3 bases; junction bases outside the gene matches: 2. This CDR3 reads CASSEDRGFYEQYF. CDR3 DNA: TGTGCCAGCAGTGAAGACAGGGGGTTCTACGAGCAGTACTTC.

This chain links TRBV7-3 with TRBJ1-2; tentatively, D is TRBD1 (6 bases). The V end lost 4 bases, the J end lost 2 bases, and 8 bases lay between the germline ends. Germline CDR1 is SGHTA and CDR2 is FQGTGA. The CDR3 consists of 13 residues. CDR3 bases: TGTGCCAGCAGCTCCGGACAGAACTATGGCTACACCTTC. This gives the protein CASSSGQNYGYTF. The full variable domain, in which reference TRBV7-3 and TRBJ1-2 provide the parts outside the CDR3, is GAGVSQTPSNKVTEKGKYVELRCDPISGHTALYWYRQSLGQGPEFLIYFQGTGAADDSGLPNDRFFAVRPEGSVSTLKIQRTERGDSAVYLCASSSGQNYGYTFGSGTRLTVV.

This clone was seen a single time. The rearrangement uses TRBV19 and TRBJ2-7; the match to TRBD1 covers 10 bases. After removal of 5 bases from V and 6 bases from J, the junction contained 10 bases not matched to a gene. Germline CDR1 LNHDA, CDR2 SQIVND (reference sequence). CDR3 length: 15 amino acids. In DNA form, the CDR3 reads TGTGCCAGTAGTGTGACGGGACAGGGGTCTTTCGAGCAGTACTTC. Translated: CASSVTGQGSFEQYF.

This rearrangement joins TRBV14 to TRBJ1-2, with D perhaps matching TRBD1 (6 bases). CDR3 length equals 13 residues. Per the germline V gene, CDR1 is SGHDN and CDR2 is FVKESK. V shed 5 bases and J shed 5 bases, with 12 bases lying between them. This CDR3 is CASSYGTFYGYTF. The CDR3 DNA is TGTGCCAGCAGCTACGGGACATTTTATGGCTACACCTTC.

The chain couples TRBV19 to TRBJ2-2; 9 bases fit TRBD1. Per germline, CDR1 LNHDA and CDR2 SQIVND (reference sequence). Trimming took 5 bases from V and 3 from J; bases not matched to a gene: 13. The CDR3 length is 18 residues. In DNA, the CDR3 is TGTGCCAGTAGTCCAGGCCAGGGACAGGGATCGTACACCGGGGAGCTGTTTTTT. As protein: CASSPGQGQGSYTGELFF.

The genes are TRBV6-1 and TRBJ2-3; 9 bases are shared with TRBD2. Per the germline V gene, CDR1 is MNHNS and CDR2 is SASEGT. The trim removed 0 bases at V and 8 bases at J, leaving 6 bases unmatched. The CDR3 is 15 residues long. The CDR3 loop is CASSEARGGIGTQYF. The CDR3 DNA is TGTGCCAGCAGTGAAGCGCGGGGGGGCATCGGTACGCAGTATTTT.

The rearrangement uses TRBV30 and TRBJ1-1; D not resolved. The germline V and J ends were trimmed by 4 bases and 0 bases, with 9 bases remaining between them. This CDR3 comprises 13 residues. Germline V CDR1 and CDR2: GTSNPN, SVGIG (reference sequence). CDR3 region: CAWTVRVNTEAFF. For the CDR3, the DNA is TGTGCCTGGACCGTGCGGGTGAACACTGAAGCTTTCTTT.

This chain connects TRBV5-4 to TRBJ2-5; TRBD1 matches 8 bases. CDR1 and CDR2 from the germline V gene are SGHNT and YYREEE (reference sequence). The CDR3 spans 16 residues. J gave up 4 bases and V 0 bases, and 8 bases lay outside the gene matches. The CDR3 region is CASSLGGRGLGETQYF. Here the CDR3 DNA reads TGTGCCAGCAGCTTGGGGGGCAGGGGGCTTGGAGAGACCCAGTACTTC.

CDR3 nucleotide sequence: TGCGCCAGCAGCGGCCTTGGCGCTAGCGGGGCATCTAGCACAGATACGCAGTATTTT. This gives the protein CASSGLGASGASSTDTQYF. The V and J genes are TRBV4-1 and TRBJ2-3; TRBD2 matches 9 bases. The CDR3 is 19 amino acids. V dropped 5 bases and J dropped 0; count of bases not matched to a gene: 15. CDR1 and CDR2 (germline): MGHRA, YSYEKL.

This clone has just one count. CDR3 coding DNA: TGTGCCAGCTCACCCCAGGGTCAGCCCCAGCATTTT. This encodes CASSPQGQPQHF. The gene calls are TRBV18 and TRBJ1-5; D is perhaps TRBD1 (5 bases). The V end was cut by 3 bases, the J end by 6 bases, with 6 bases between. Germline CDR1 reads KGHSH; CDR2 reads LQKENI. CDR3 size: 12 residues.

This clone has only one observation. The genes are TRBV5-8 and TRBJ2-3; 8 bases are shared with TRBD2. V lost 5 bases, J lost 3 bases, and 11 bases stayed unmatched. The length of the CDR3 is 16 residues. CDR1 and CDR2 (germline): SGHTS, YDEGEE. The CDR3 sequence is CASSPRSGGPTDTQYF. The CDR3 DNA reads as TGTGCCAGCAGTCCTCGGAGCGGGGGCCCGACAGATACGCAGTATTTT.

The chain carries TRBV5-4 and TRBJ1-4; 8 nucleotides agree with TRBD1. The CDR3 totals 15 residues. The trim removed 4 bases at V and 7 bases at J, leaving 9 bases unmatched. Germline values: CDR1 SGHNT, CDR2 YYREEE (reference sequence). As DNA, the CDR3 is TGTGCCAGCAGCGCTAGGCAGGGGGCAGGTGAAAAACTGTTTTTT. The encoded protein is CASSARQGAGEKLFF.

As DNA, the CDR3 is TGTGCCAGCAGCTGGCGGGGGGGGAGCAATCAGCCCCAGCATTTT. Its protein product is CASSWRGGSNQPQHF. The rearrangement joins TRBV5-6 to TRBJ1-5; possible D gene TRBD1, 5 bases. The germline V gene encodes CDR1 SGHDT and CDR2 YYEEEE. CDR3 length: 15 residues. Trimming removed 3 bases at V and 1 base at J, with 11 bases between.

CDR3 sequence: CASSQATGSNYGYTF. As DNA, the CDR3 is TGTGCCAGCAGCCAAGCCACAGGGTCCAACTATGGCTACACCTTC. This sequence joins TRBV4-2 and TRBJ1-2; D possibly corresponds to TRBD1 (6 bases). V lost 1 base and J 2 bases, leaving 11 bases between the germline ends. Germline V CDR1 and CDR2: LGHNA, YNFKEQ. This CDR3 spans 15 amino acids.

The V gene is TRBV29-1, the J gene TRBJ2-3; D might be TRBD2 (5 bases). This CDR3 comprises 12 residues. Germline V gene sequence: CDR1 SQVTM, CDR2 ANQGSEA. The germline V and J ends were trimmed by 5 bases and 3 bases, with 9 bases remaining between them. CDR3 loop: CSVTTGTDTQYF. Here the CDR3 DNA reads TGCAGCGTTACAACGGGGACAGATACGCAGTATTTT.

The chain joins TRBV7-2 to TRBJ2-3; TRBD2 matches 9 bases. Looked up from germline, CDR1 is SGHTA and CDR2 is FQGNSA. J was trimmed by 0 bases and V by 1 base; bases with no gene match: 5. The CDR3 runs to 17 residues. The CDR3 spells CASSLEGTSPSTDTQYF. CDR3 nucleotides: TGTGCCAGCAGCTTAGAGGGGACTAGCCCTAGCACAGATACGCAGTATTTT.

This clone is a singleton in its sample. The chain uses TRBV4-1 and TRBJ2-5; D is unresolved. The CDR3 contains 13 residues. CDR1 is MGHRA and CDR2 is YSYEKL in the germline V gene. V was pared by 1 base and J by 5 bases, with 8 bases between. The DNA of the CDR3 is TGCGCCAGCAGCCAAGTGCAGGTGGAGACCCAGTACTTC. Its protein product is CASSQVQVETQYF.

CDR3 DNA: TGTGCCAGCAGCCCAGATACTGGCTACACCTTC. Encoded protein: CASSPDTGYTF. The V and J genes are TRBV7-9 and TRBJ1-2; no clear D gene. Germline V gene sequence: CDR1 SEHNR, CDR2 FQNEAQ (reference sequence). The V end was cut by 5 bases, the J end by 7 bases, with 8 bases between. This CDR3 has 11 amino acids.

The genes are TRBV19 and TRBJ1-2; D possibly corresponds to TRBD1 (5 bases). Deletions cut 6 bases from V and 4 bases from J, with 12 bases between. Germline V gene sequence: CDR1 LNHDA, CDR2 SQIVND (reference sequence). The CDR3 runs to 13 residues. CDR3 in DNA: TGTGCCAGTAGGCCGTCGCAGGGCTATGGCTACACCTTC. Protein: CASRPSQGYGYTF.

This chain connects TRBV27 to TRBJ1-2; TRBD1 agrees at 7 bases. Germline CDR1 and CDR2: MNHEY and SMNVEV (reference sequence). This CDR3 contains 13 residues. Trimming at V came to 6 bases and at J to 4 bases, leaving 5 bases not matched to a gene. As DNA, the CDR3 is TGTGCCAGCAGCCGGACAGGAGGCTATGGCTACACCTTC. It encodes CASSRTGGYGYTF.

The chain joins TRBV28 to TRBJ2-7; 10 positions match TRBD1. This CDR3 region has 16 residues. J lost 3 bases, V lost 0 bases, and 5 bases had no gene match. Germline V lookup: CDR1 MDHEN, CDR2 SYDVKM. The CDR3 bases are TGTGCCAGCAGTTTATGGCGGGACAGGGGAATCTACGAGCAGTACTTC. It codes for CASSLWRDRGIYEQYF.

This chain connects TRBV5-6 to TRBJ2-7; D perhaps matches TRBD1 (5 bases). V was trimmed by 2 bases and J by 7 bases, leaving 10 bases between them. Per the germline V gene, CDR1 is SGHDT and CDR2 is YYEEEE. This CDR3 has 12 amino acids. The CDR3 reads CASSLTSGEQYF. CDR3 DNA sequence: TGTGCCAGCAGCTTAACCTCAGGGGAGCAGTACTTC. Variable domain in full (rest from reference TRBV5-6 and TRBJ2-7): DAGVTQSPTHLIKTRGQQVTLRCSPKSGHDTVSWYQQALGQGPQFIFQYYEEEERQRGNFPDRFSGHQFPNYSSELNVNALLLGDSALYLCASSLTSGEQYFGPGTRLTVT.

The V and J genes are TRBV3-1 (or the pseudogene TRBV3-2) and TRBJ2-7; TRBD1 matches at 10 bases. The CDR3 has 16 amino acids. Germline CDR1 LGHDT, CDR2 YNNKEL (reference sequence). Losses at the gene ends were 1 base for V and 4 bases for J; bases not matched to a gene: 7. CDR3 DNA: TGTGCCAGCAGCCAAGCGTTGTTGGACAGGGGGTACGAGCAGTACTTC. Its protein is CASSQALLDRGYEQYF.